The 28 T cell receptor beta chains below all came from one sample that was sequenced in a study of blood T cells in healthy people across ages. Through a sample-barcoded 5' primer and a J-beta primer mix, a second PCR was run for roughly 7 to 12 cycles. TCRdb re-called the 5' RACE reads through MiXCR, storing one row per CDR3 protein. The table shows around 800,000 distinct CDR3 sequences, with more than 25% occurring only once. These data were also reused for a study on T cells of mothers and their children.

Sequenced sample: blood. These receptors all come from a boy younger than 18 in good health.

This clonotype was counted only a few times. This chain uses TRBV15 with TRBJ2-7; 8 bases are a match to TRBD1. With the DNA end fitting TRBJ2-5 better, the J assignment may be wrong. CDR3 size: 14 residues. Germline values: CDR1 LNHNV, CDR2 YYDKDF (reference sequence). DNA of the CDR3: TGTGCCACCAGCAGGGCAGGGGGCGAGGAGACCCAGTACTTC. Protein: CATSRAGGEETQYF.

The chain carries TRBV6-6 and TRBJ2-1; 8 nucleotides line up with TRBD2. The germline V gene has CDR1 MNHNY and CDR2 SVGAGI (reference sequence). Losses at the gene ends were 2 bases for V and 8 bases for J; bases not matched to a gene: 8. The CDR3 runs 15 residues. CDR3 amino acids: CASSYGGTRLDEQFF. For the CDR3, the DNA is TGTGCCAGCAGTTACGGGGGGACTAGATTAGATGAGCAGTTCTTC.

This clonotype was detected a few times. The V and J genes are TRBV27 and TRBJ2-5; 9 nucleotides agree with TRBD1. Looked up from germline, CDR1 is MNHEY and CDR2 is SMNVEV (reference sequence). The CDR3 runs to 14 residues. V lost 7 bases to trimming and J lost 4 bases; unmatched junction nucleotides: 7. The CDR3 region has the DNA TGTGCCAGCATGGGGACAGGGTATGCAGAGACCCAGTACTTC. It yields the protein CASMGTGYAETQYF.

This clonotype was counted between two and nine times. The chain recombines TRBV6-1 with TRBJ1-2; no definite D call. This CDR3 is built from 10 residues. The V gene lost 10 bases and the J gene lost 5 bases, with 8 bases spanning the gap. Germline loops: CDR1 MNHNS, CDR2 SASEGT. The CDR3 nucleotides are TGTGCCATTTTGGGGTATGGCTACACCTTC. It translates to CAILGYGYTF.

CDR3 in amino acids: CSARVEGSSIQYF. The CDR3 DNA reads TGCAGTGCTAGAGTAGAAGGGTCTAGCATTCAGTACTTC. The V gene is TRBV20-1, the J gene TRBJ2-4; D is unclear. The V end was cut by 1 base, the J end by 9 bases, with 13 bases between. CDR1 and CDR2 from the germline V gene are DFQATT and SNEGSKA (reference sequence). The CDR3 has 13 residues.

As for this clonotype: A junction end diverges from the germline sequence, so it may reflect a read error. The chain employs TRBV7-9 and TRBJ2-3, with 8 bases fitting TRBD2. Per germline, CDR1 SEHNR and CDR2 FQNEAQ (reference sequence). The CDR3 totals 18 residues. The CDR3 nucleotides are TGTTCCAGCAGCCCCCAGTTTGAGCGGGGGACCAACACAGATACGCAGTATTTT. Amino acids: CSSSPQFERGTNTDTQYF.

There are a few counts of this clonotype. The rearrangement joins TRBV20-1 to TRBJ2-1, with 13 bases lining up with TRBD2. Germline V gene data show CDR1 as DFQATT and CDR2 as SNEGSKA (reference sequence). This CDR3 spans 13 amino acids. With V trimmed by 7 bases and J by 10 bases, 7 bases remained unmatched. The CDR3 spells CSGRGLAGWEQFF. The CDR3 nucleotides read TGCAGTGGTCGGGGACTAGCGGGATGGGAGCAGTTCTTC.

Here the CDR3 DNA reads TGTGCCATATCGCCCCACGGGACACAACAAGAGACCCAGTACTTC. Translated: CAISPHGTQQETQYF. V gene TRBV6-6 combines with J gene TRBJ2-5; D perhaps matches TRBD1 (6 bases). V was shortened by 10 bases and J by 2 bases, with 20 bases between the two germline ends. This CDR3 is built from 15 residues. CDR1 and CDR2 (germline): MNHNY, SVGAGI (reference sequence).

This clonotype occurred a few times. The CDR3 nucleotides read TGTGCCAGCAGTTACTCGGGTGCCCTGATGGACGAGCAGTACTTC. Amino acid sequence: CASSYSGALMDEQYF. V usage is TRBV6-5 and J usage is TRBJ2-7; D is unclear. Looked up from germline, CDR1 is MNHEY and CDR2 is SVGAGI. Trimming shortened V by 0 bases and J by 5 bases, and 14 bases separated the two germline ends. The CDR3 is 15 residues long.

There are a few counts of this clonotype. The CDR3 region is CASSEWGQGARIQYF. The CDR3 DNA is TGCGCCAGCAGTGAGTGGGGGCAGGGGGCCAGGATTCAGTACTTC. The V and J genes are TRBV10-2 and TRBJ2-4; 8 bases are a match to TRBD1. With V trimmed by 1 base and J by 10 bases, 9 bases remained unmatched. The length of the CDR3 is 15 residues. Germline assignment: CDR1 WSHSY and CDR2 SAAADI.

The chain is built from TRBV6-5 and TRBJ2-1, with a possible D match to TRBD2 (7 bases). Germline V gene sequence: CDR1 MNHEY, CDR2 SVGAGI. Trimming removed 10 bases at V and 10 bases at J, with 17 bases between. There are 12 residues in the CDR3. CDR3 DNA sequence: TGTGCCACCTCACTCGGGGGGCTGGAGCAGTTCTTC. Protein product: CATSLGGLEQFF.

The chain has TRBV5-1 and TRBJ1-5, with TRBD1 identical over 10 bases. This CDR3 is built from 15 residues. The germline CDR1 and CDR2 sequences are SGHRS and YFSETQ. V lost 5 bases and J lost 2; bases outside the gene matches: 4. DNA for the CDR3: TGCGCCAGCAGGTCAGGGACAGGGGGCAATCAGCCCCAGCATTTT. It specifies CASRSGTGGNQPQHF.

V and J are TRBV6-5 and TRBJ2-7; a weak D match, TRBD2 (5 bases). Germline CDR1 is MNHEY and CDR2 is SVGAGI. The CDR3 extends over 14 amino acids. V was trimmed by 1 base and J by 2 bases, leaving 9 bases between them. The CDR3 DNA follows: TGTGCCAGCAGTTACTTGGAGGCCGCCTACGAGCAGTACTTC. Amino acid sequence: CASSYLEAAYEQYF.

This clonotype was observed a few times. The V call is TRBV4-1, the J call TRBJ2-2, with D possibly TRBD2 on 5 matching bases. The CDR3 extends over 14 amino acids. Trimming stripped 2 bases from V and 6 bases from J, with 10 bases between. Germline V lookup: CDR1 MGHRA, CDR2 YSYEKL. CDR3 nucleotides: TGCGCCAGCAGCCAACATCTAGCTTCCGGGGAGCTGTTTTTT. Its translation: CASSQHLASGELFF.

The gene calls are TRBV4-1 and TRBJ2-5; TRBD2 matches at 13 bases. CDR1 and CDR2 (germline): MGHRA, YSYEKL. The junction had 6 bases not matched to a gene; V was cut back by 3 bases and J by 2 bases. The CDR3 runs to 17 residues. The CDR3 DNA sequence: TGCGCCAGCAGCCACGGGACTAGCGGGGATATTCAAGAGACCCAGTACTTC. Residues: CASSHGTSGDIQETQYF.

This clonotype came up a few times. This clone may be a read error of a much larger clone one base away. The CDR3 DNA is TGTGCCGGCAGCGCCCCATCCGGGACTAGCGGAGACAATGAGCAGTTCTTC. It translates to CAGSAPSGTSGDNEQFF. The rearrangement links TRBV11-2 to TRBJ2-1; 11 positions match TRBD2. Per germline, CDR1 SGHAT and CDR2 FQNNGV. CDR3 length equals 17 residues.

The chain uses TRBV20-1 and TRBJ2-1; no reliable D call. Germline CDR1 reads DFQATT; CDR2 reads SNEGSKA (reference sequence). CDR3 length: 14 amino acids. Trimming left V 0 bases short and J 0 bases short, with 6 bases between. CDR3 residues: CSARDIHSYNEQFF. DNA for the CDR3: TGCAGTGCTAGAGATATTCACTCCTACAATGAGCAGTTCTTC.

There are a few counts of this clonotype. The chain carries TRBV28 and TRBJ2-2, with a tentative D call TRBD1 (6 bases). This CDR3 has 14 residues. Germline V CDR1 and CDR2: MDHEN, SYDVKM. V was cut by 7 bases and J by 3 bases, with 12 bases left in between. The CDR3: CASTSGQYTGELFF. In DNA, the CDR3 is TGTGCCAGCACCAGCGGACAGTACACCGGGGAGCTGTTTTTT.

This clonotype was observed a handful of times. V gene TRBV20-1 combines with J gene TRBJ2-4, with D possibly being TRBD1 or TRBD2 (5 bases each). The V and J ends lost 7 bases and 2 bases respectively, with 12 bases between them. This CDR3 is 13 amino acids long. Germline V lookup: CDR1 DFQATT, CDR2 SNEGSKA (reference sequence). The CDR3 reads CSEAWGTKNIQYF. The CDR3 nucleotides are TGCAGTGAGGCTTGGGGGACCAAAAACATTCAGTACTTC.

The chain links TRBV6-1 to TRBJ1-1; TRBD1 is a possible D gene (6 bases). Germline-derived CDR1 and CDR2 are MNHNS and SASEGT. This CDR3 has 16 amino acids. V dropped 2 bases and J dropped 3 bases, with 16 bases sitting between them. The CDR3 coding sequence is TGTGCCAGCAGTGAACCCTTCCGGGGGCGGGACACTGAAGCTTTCTTT. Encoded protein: CASSEPFRGRDTEAFF.

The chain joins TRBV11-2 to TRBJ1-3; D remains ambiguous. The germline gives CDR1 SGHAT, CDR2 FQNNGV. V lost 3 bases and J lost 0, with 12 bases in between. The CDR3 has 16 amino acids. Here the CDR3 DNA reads TGTGCCAGCAGCTTGGTAGCAGCTACCTCTGGAAACACCATATATTTT. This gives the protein CASSLVAATSGNTIYF.

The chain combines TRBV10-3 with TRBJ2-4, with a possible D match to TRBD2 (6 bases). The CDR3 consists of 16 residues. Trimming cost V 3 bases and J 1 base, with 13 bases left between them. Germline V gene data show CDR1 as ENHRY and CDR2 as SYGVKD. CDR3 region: CAISDSSGLAKNIQYF. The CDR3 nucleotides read TGTGCCATCAGTGATTCGAGCGGGCTTGCCAAAAACATTCAGTACTTC.

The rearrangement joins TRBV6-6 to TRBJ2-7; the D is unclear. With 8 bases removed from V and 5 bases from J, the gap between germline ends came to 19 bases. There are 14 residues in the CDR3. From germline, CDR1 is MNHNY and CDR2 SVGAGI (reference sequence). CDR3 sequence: CASRVGREIDEQYF. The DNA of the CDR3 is TGTGCCAGCCGGGTCGGGCGTGAGATCGACGAGCAGTACTTC.

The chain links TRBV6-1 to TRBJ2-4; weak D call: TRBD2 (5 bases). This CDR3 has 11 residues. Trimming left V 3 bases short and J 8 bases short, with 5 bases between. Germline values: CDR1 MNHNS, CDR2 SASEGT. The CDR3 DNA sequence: TGTGCCAGCAGTGAGGAGGACATTCAGTACTTC. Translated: CASSEEDIQYF.

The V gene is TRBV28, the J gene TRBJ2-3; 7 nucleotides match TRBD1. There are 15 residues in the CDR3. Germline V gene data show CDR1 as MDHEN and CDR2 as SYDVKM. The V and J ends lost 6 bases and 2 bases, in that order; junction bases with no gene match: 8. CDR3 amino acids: CASSSYDRATDTQYF. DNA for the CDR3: TGTGCCAGCAGCTCTTATGACAGGGCCACAGATACGCAGTATTTT.

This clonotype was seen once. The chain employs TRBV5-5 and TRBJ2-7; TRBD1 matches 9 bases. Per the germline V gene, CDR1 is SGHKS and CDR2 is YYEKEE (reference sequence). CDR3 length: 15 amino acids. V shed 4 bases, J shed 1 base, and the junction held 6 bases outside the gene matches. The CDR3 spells CASSLRQGESYEQYF. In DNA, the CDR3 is TGTGCCAGCAGCCTACGACAGGGGGAATCCTACGAGCAGTACTTC.

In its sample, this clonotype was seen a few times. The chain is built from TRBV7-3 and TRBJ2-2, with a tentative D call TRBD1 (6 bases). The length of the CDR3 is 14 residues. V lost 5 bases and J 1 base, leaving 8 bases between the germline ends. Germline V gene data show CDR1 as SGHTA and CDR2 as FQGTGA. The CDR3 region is CASSKGGNTGELFF. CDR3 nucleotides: TGTGCCAGCAGCAAAGGGGGGAACACCGGGGAGCTGTTTTTT.

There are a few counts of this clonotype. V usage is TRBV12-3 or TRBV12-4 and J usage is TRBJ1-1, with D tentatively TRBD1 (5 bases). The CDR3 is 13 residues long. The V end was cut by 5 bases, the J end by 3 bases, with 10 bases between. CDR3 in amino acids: CASSRQRDTEAFF. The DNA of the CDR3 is TGTGCCAGCAGTAGACAGAGGGACACTGAAGCTTTCTTT.